One and the same sample provided the 5 T cell receptor beta chains below, sequenced in a study of blood T cell repertoires in COVID-19. TCRdb keeps only in-frame clones here, not all; method: immunoSEQ multiplex PCR. The sample has about 140,000 clones; around 82% are singletons. Sequences were obtained from peripheral blood. These receptors were collected from a woman aged 55-70 years with acute or convalescent COVID-19.

The chain is built from TRBV29-1 and TRBJ1-1, with D unclear. Germline CDR1 and CDR2: SQVTM and ANQGSEA. The V end was cut by 4 bases, the J end by 2 bases, with 14 bases between. This CDR3 is 14 amino acids long. Here the CDR3 DNA reads TGCAGCGTTGCGGGATCCACGCTAAACACTGAAGCTTTCTTT. As protein: CSVAGSTLNTEAFF.

The V and J genes are TRBV9 and TRBJ1-1; D perhaps matches TRBD1 (5 bases). V gave up 4 bases and J gave up 0 bases, with 16 bases separating them. The CDR3 has 16 residues. CDR1 is SGDLS and CDR2 is YYNGEE in the germline V gene. This CDR3 is CASSRGEGSMNTEAFF. Written as DNA, the CDR3 is TGTGCCAGCAGCCGGGGGGAAGGGAGCATGAACACTGAAGCTTTCTTT.

This chain uses TRBV5-1 with TRBJ1-1, with D tentatively TRBD1 (6 bases). CDR3 length: 15 amino acids. V lost 4 bases and J 2 bases, leaving 15 bases between the germline ends. CDR1 is SGHRS, CDR2 YFSETQ, per germline. For the CDR3, the DNA is TGCGCCAGCAGCCCCAATACAGGGAGAAACACTGAAGCTTTCTTT. Encoded protein: CASSPNTGRNTEAFF.

This chain connects TRBV5-4 to TRBJ2-4; no reliable D call. The V gene lost 0 bases and the J gene lost 6 bases, with 16 bases spanning the gap. This CDR3 is 16 amino acids long. Germline V lookup: CDR1 SGHNT, CDR2 YYREEE (reference sequence). The CDR3: CASSLDTVQTGNIQYF. CDR3 in DNA: TGTGCCAGCAGCTTGGACACAGTCCAAACCGGAAACATTCAGTACTTC.

On this clone itself: A junction end diverges from the germline sequence, so it may reflect a read error. The chain recombines TRBV3-1 (or the pseudogene TRBV3-2) with TRBJ2-4; 9 nucleotides agree with TRBD2. The CDR3 length is 12 residues. The V gene's germline CDR1 is LGHDT and CDR2 YNNKEL (reference sequence). In DNA form, the CDR3 reads TGTGCCAGCAGCCAAGAATCGAGACTAGCGGTCTTC. Translated, it gives CASSQESRLAVF.